These 32 T cell receptor beta chains were all obtained from the same sample, sequenced in a study of human T cells and chemical hapten exposure. Time point described: patch test 1, 2 weeks after DPC sensitization. Treatment noted: therapeutic diphenylcyclopropenone sensitization with weekly scalp DPC. TCRdb passed the RACE reads through MiXCR, listing each CDR3 protein once. The data contain about 100,000 distinct CDR3 sequences, under 12% of them singletons. The sample here was whole blood, taken in connection with sensitization to the hapten diphenylcyclopropenone (DPC). These receptor sequences come from a man aged 40-49 years with alopecia areata. Some clones in this sample may be carry-over from other donors' samples.

This clonotype was picked up a small number of times. The chain joins TRBV2 to TRBJ2-5; 7 bases map to TRBD1. This CDR3 spans 16 amino acids. CDR1 is SNHLY, CDR2 FYNNEI, per germline. The J segment lost 7 bases and the V segment lost 4 bases, leaving 15 bases of the junction unmatched. The CDR3 protein is CASSADTGQKIGTQYF. CDR3 in DNA: TGTGCCAGCAGTGCCGATACGGGACAGAAGATTGGGACCCAGTACTTC. Full variable domain (rest looked up from reference TRBV2 and TRBJ2-5): EPEVTQTPSHQVTQMGQEVILRCVPISNHLYFYWYRQILGQKVEFLVSFYNNEISEKSEIFDDQFSVERPDGSNFTLKIRSTKLEDSAMYFCASSADTGQKIGTQYFGPGTRLLVL.

This clonotype was seen a few times. The chain has TRBV18 and TRBJ2-5, with D uncertain. Trimming removed 5 bases from V and 2 bases from J, with 9 bases in between. CDR3 size: 13 residues. Germline assignment: CDR1 KGHSH and CDR2 LQKENI. The CDR3 coding sequence is TGTGCCAGCTCAGTTTTACTACAAGAGACCCAGTACTTC. Its protein product is CASSVLLQETQYF.

This clonotype was recorded many times. The rearrangement uses TRBV7-2 and TRBJ2-4, with no clear D. The CDR3 covers 14 residues. The V end lost 8 bases, the J end lost 0 bases, and 11 bases lay between the germline ends. Per the germline V gene, CDR1 is SGHTA and CDR2 is FQGNSA. CDR3 amino acids: CASAPYLAKNIQYF. The CDR3 bases are TGTGCCAGCGCCCCTTACCTAGCCAAAAACATTCAGTACTTC. The variable domain in full, with the rest retrieved from reference TRBV7-2 and TRBJ2-4, is GAGVSQSPSNKVTEKGKDVELRCDPISGHTALYWYRQSLGQGLEFLIYFQGNSAPDKSGLPSDRFSAERTGGSVSTLTIQRTQQEDSAVYLCASAPYLAKNIQYFGAGTRLSVL.

In its sample, this clonotype was seen a few times. The chain carries TRBV4-2 and TRBJ2-3; 10 nucleotides agree with TRBD2. V trimming: 1 base; J trimming: 1 base; junction bases outside the gene matches: 5. Germline CDR1 is LGHNA and CDR2 is YNFKEQ. The CDR3 loop spans 17 amino acids. CDR3 in amino acids: CASSQGIAGGGTDTQYF. The DNA of the CDR3 is TGTGCCAGCAGCCAAGGCATAGCGGGAGGCGGCACAGATACGCAGTATTTT.

The chain uses TRBV24-1 and TRBJ2-7, with D unresolved. Trimming took 6 bases from V and 0 from J, leaving 14 bases between them. Germline V gives CDR1 KGHDR, CDR2 SFDVKD. The CDR3 contains 15 residues. CDR3 in amino acids: CATSIPSRNSYEQYF. The CDR3 nucleotides read TGTGCCACCAGTATCCCGAGCCGGAACTCCTACGAGCAGTACTTC.

This clonotype was recorded many times. V usage is TRBV2 and J usage is TRBJ1-5; 11 bases agree with TRBD1. The J segment lost 5 bases and the V segment lost 4 bases, leaving 1 base of the junction unmatched. The CDR3 runs to 14 residues. CDR1 is SNHLY and CDR2 is FYNNEI in the germline V gene. CDR3 nucleotides: TGTGCCAGCAGTGCGGGACAGGGGGATCAGCCCCAGCATTTT. This sequence encodes CASSAGQGDQPQHF.

Comment on this clonotype: This could be a read error, since a much larger clone is one nucleotide away. The V call is TRBV20-1, the J call TRBJ1-5; TRBD1 is a possible D gene (5 bases). The germline V gene encodes CDR1 DFQATT and CDR2 SNEGSKA (reference sequence). CDR3 length equals 14 residues. The DNA of the CDR3 is TGCAATGCTACCTATAAGGGGAGCAATCAGCCCCAGCATTTT. Its protein is CNATYKGSNQPQHF.

This clonotype has at least ten counts. V usage is TRBV20-1 and J usage is TRBJ2-3; 8 nucleotides line up with TRBD2. Germline V gives CDR1 DFQATT, CDR2 SNEGSKA (reference sequence). The CDR3 consists of 12 residues. The CDR3 DNA sequence: TGCGGAACTAGCGGAAGCACAGATACGCAGTATTTT. Translation: CGTSGSTDTQYF.

This clonotype was detected once. The germline gene is not matched at one end of the junction; a read error may be the cause. The rearrangement links TRBV3-1 to TRBJ1-5; no clear D gene. The CDR3 covers 15 residues. Germline CDR1 reads LGHDT; CDR2 reads YNNKEL (reference sequence). CDR3 amino acids: CASSQGPGGSQPQNF. In nucleotides, the CDR3 is TGTGCCAGCAGCCAAGGACCTGGAGGAAGTCAGCCCCAGAATTTT.

This clonotype was seen only a few times. The chain couples TRBV6-2 or TRBV6-3 to TRBJ2-7, with 10 nucleotides matching TRBD1. Unmatched junction bases numbered 7, after V lost 5 bases and J lost 6 bases. The CDR3 is 14 amino acids. Germline V gene data show CDR1 as MNHEY and CDR2 as SVGEGT. The CDR3 DNA is TGTGCCAGCAGTGCCGACAGGGGGCTGGTCGAGCAGTACGTC. The encoded protein is CASSADRGLVEQYV.

This clonotype was seen repeatedly, ten times or more. The V gene is TRBV5-1, the J gene TRBJ2-1; D ambiguous. Germline V gene lookup returns CDR1 SGHRS and CDR2 YFSETQ. V dropped 0 bases and J dropped 5 bases, with 12 bases sitting between them. The length of the CDR3 is 15 residues. CDR3 sequence (DNA): TGCGCCAGCAGCTTGGTTCCTAGAATGGACAATGAGCAGTTCTTC. Translation: CASSLVPRMDNEQFF.

This chain links TRBV4-3 with TRBJ2-5; 8 nucleotides match TRBD2. The ends lost 1 base at V and 4 bases at J; junction bases unmatched: 5. The CDR3 is 15 amino acids. The V gene's germline CDR1 is LGHNA and CDR2 YSLEER. The DNA for the CDR3 is TGCGCCAGCAGCCAAGGCACCGCGGGGGGAGAGACCCAGTACTTC. It translates to CASSQGTAGGETQYF.

This clonotype occurred a few times. The chain employs TRBV4-3 and TRBJ2-5; TRBD2 aligns across 15 bases. Trimming took 3 bases from V and 4 from J; bases not matched to a gene: 0. The germline V gene encodes CDR1 LGHNA and CDR2 YSLEER. The length of the CDR3 is 15 residues. The CDR3 region has the DNA TGCGCCAGCAGCCAGGGACTAGCGGGAGGAGAGACCCAGTACTTC. It codes for CASSQGLAGGETQYF.

The chain combines TRBV6-1 with TRBJ2-7; TRBD1 is a possible D gene (6 bases). This CDR3 contains 14 residues. V was trimmed by 6 bases and J by 1 base, leaving 13 bases between them. Germline assignment: CDR1 MNHNS and CDR2 SASEGT. The CDR3 protein is CASSPTTGSYEQYV. The CDR3 DNA reads TGTGCCAGCAGCCCCACAACAGGGTCCTACGAGCAGTACGTC.

This clonotype was seen a handful of times. The chain carries TRBV18 and TRBJ2-7, with 9 positions matching TRBD1. The V segment lost 3 bases and the J segment 6 bases; nucleotides outside the gene matches: 12. The CDR3 has 16 residues. CDR1 is KGHSH, CDR2 LQKENI, per germline. The CDR3 DNA sequence: TGTGCCAGCTCACCCATACCGGGACAGGGATTCGCCGAGCAGTACGTC. It specifies CASSPIPGQGFAEQYV.

This clonotype has a count of ten or more. The V call is TRBV7-2, the J call TRBJ1-1, with D uncertain. The CDR3 totals 11 residues. CDR1 and CDR2 (germline): SGHTA, FQGNSA. V shed 1 base and J shed 5 bases, with 2 bases lying between them. The CDR3, as DNA: TGTGCCAGCAGCTTAGGGACTGAAGCTTTCTTT. It codes for CASSLGTEAFF.

This clonotype was counted at least ten times. The chain employs TRBV29-1 and TRBJ1-3; D remains unclear. CDR1 SQVTM and CDR2 ANQGSEA come from the germline V gene. The V end lost 7 bases, the J end lost 0 bases, and 10 bases lay between the germline ends. There are 13 residues in the CDR3. CDR3 nucleotides: TGCAGCGCTCTACTCGGCTCTGGAAACACCATATATTTT. As protein: CSALLGSGNTIYF.

This clonotype was picked up many times. The chain carries TRBV14 and TRBJ1-1; possible D gene TRBD1, 5 bases. The V end lost 1 base, the J end lost 5 bases, and 14 bases lay between the germline ends. CDR3 length: 15 residues. CDR1 is SGHDN, CDR2 FVKESK, per germline. DNA for the CDR3: TGTGCCAGCAGCCAAGGGGGGAGGTGGGGGACTGAAGCTTTCTTT. It translates to CASSQGGRWGTEAFF.

This clonotype was counted between two and nine times. V is TRBV10-3 and J is TRBJ2-3; weak D call: TRBD2 (6 bases). The CDR3 spans 15 residues. V lost 4 bases and J lost 3, with 14 bases in between. Germline CDR1 reads ENHRY; CDR2 reads SYGVKD. The CDR3 reads CAISVTGERTDTQYF. The CDR3 DNA is TGTGCCATCAGTGTGACGGGAGAGAGGACAGATACGCAGTATTTT.

On this clonotype itself: This may be a read error, as it is one base from a much larger clone. The J gene is TRBJ1-2, the V gene TRBV24-1; D remains unclear. This CDR3 comprises 16 residues. Germline CDR1 reads KGHDR; CDR2 reads SFDVKD. The CDR3 sequence: CAPSAPSSQERDGYTF. DNA of the CDR3: TGTGCCCCCAGTGCCCCCTCAAGCCAGGAAAGGGATGGCTACACCTTC.

The chain uses TRBV9 and TRBJ1-3; D ambiguous. The V end was cut by 4 bases, the J end by 0 bases, with 14 bases between. This CDR3 is built from 16 residues. CDR1 and CDR2 (germline): SGDLS, YYNGEE. The CDR3 DNA sequence: TGTGCCAGCAGCCCGAGTGAGTGGCCCTCTGGAAACACCATATATTTT. The encoded protein is CASSPSEWPSGNTIYF.

At least ten counts were recorded for this clonotype. The V gene is TRBV21-1, the J gene TRBJ1-5; TRBD1, as called in the table, went unchecked against the DNA. TRBV21-1 is listed as a pseudogene. The CDR3 has 13 amino acids. CDR3 amino acids: CARLDRGNQPQHF. The CDR3 DNA sequence: TGTGCCAGGCTAGACAGGGGTAATCAGCCCCAGCATTTT.

This clonotype was seen repeatedly, ten times or more. This sequence joins TRBV7-9 and TRBJ1-1; D is ambiguous. The CDR3 totals 13 residues. V was cut by 2 bases and J by 6 bases, with 10 bases left in between. The germline V gene has CDR1 SEHNR and CDR2 FQNEAQ (reference sequence). CDR3 sequence (DNA): TGTGCCAGCAGCTTATCCGTAAAAGCTGAAGCTTTCTTT. Translation: CASSLSVKAEAFF.

This clonotype came up a few times. The chain joins TRBV7-2 to TRBJ1-2, with 8 bases that match TRBD1. Trimming cost V 1 base and J 4 bases; bases outside gene matches: 5. The V gene's germline CDR1 is SGHTA and CDR2 FQGNSA. There are 15 residues in the CDR3. Here the CDR3 reads CASSLVAGGSYGYTF. As DNA, the CDR3 is TGTGCCAGCAGCTTAGTTGCAGGGGGCAGCTATGGCTACACCTTC.

This clonotype was observed a few times. The chain combines TRBV2 with TRBJ2-6; TRBD2 matches at 14 bases. J was trimmed by 2 bases and V by 5 bases; bases with no gene match: 5. Germline-derived CDR1 and CDR2 are SNHLY and FYNNEI. The length of the CDR3 is 18 residues. CDR3 amino acids: CASSKLGLAGAGANVLTF. CDR3 in DNA: TGTGCCAGCAGTAAACTGGGACTAGCGGGAGCTGGGGCCAACGTCCTGACTTTC.

V usage is TRBV27 and J usage is TRBJ2-7; tentative D call: TRBD2 (5 bases). The germline V gene has CDR1 MNHEY and CDR2 SMNVEV (reference sequence). The CDR3 spans 13 residues. V was cut by 6 bases and J by 6 bases, with 15 bases left in between. CDR3 bases: TGTGCCAGCAGCTCCCCGGGGAGTCTCGAGCAGTACTTC. As protein: CASSSPGSLEQYF.

This clonotype was seen a handful of times. The chain has TRBV20-1 and TRBJ2-3; 9 bases are shared with TRBD2. Trimming cost V 1 base and J 4 bases; bases outside gene matches: 0. The V gene's germline CDR1 is DFQATT and CDR2 SNEGSKA (reference sequence). The CDR3 is 13 residues long. The CDR3, as DNA: TGCAGTGCTAGAGTAGCGGGAGCAGATACGCAGTATTTT. It codes for CSARVAGADTQYF.

This clonotype has a count of ten or more. The CDR3 nucleotides are TGCAGCGTAATATGGGAGGGAGAAACTGAAGCTTTCTTT. It encodes CSVIWEGETEAFF. The chain uses TRBV29-1 and TRBJ1-1; no definite D call. Germline CDR1 is SQVTM and CDR2 is ANQGSEA. V was shortened by 6 bases and J by 5 bases, with 16 bases between the two germline ends. This CDR3 has 13 residues.

This clonotype appeared a few times. The chain uses TRBV6-6 and TRBJ2-7, with D perhaps matching TRBD1 (6 bases). Trimming cost V 2 bases and J 5 bases, with 19 bases left between them. The CDR3 is 16 residues long. Germline V gene lookup returns CDR1 MNHNY and CDR2 SVGAGI (reference sequence). The CDR3 is CASSYPSTGKANEQYF. The CDR3 DNA follows: TGTGCCAGCAGTTACCCCTCTACAGGGAAGGCAAACGAGCAGTACTTC.

There are a few counts of this clonotype. The J gene is TRBJ1-4, the V gene TRBV28; D is unresolved. This CDR3 contains 16 residues. CDR1 and CDR2 (germline): MDHEN, SYDVKM. V dropped 3 bases and J dropped 4 bases, with 15 bases sitting between them. The chain's CDR3 is CASSLSWQELNEKLFF. In nucleotides, the CDR3 is TGTGCCAGCAGTTTGAGCTGGCAGGAGCTTAATGAAAAACTGTTTTTT.

This clonotype has a handful of counts. The chain has TRBV5-6 and TRBJ2-5, with unresolved D. The CDR3 has 16 residues. Germline V lookup: CDR1 SGHDT, CDR2 YYEEEE. Trimming pared 2 bases from V and 2 bases from J, leaving 16 bases between. The CDR3 sequence: CASSFDLRSQQETQYF. Written as DNA, the CDR3 is TGTGCCAGCAGCTTTGACCTCCGAAGCCAACAAGAGACCCAGTACTTC.

This clonotype has a handful of counts. The chain has TRBV5-4 and TRBJ2-1, with 10 positions matching TRBD2. V lost 4 bases, J lost 9 bases, and 7 bases stayed unmatched. The CDR3 sequence is 14 residues long. Germline CDR1 is SGHNT and CDR2 is YYREEE (reference sequence). The CDR3 DNA reads as TGTGCCAGCAGCGCGGATAGCGGGAGGAGTGAGCAGTTCTTC. Encoded protein: CASSADSGRSEQFF.